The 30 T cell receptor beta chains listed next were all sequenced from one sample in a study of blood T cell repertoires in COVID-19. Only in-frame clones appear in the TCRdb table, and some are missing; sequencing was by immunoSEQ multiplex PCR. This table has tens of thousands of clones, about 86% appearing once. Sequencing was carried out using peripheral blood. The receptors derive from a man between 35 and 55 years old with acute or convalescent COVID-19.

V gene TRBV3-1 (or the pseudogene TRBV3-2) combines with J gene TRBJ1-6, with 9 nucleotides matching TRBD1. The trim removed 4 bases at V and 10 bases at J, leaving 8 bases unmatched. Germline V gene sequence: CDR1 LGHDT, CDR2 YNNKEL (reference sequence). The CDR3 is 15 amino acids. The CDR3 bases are TGTGCCAGCAGCCGTTGGACAGGGGACGGCTCACCCCTCCACTTT. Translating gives CASSRWTGDGSPLHF.

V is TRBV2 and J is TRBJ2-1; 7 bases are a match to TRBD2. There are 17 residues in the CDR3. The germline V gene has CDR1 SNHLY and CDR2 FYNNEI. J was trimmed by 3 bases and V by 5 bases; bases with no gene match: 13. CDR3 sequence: CASSPTLLAADYNEQFF. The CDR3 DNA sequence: TGTGCCAGCAGTCCCACCCTTCTAGCGGCGGACTACAATGAGCAGTTCTTC.

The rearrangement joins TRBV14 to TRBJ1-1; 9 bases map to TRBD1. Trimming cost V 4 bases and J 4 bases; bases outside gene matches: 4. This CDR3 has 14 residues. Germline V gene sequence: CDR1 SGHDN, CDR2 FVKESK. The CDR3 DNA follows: TGTGCCAGCAGCCGGGACAGGGTGGGCACTGAAGCTTTCTTT. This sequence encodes CASSRDRVGTEAFF.

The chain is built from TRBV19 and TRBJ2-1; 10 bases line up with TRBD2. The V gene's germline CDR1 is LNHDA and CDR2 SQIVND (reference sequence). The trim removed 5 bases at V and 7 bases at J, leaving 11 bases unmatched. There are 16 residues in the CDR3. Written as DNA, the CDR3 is TGTGCCAGTAGTCCCCTGGGAGCGGGGGGGAGGAATGAGCAGTTCTTC. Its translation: CASSPLGAGGRNEQFF.

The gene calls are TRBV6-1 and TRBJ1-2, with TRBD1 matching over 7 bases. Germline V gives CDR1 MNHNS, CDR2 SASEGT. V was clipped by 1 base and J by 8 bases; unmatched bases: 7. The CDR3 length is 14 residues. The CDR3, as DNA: TGTGCCAGCAGTGAAGTCGGACAGGAATACGGCTACACCTTC. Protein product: CASSEVGQEYGYTF.

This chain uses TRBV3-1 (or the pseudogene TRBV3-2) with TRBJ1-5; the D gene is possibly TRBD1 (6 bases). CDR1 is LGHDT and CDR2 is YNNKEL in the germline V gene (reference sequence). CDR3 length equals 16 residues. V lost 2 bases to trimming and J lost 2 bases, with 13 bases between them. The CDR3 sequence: CASSQSEGVGNQPQHF. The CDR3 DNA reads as TGTGCCAGCAGCCAAAGTGAGGGGGTAGGCAATCAGCCCCAGCATTTT.

The CDR3 DNA sequence: TGCAGCGCCTCACAGGGGGAGAGGGGCAACTATGGCTACACCTTC. Translation gives CSASQGERGNYGYTF. The V call is TRBV29-1, the J call TRBJ1-2; 8 bases are a match to TRBD1. Germline lookup yields CDR1 SQVTM and CDR2 ANQGSEA. After removal of 7 bases from V and 2 bases from J, the junction contained 12 bases not matched to a gene. This CDR3 has 15 residues.

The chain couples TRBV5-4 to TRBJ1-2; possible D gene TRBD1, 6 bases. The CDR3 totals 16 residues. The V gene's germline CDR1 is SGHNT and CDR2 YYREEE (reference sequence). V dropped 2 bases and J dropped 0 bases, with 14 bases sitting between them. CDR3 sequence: CASSFPGQRTNYGYTF. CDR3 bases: TGTGCCAGCAGCTTCCCCGGACAGCGAACTAACTATGGCTACACCTTC.

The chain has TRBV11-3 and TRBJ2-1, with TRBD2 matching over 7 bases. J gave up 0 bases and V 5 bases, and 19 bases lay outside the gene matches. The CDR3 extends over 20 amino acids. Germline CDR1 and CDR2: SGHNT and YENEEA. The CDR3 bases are TGTGCCAGCAGCCGTACTATCCGGGGGAGGGACTCGAGCTCCTACAATGAGCAGTTCTTC. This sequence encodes CASSRTIRGRDSSSYNEQFF.

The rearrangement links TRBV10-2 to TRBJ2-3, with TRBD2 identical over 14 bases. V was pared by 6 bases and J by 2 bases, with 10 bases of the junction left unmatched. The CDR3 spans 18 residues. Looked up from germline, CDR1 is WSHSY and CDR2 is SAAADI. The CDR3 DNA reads TGCGCCAGCAGAAGGACTAGCGGGGGGCCGAACCCCACAGATACGCAGTATTTT. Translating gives CASRRTSGGPNPTDTQYF.

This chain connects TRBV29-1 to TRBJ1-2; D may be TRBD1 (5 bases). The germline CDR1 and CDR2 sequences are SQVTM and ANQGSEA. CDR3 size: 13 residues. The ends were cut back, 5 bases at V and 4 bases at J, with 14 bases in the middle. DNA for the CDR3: TGCAGCGTTACTCAGGGCCCCTCCTATGGCTACACCTTC. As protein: CSVTQGPSYGYTF.

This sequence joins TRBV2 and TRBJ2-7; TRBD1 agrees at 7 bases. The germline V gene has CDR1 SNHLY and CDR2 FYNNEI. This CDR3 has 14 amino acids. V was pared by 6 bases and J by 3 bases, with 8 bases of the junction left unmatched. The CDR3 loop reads CASRQDRFLYEQYF. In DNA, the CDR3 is TGTGCCAGCAGGCAGGACAGGTTCCTCTACGAGCAGTACTTC.

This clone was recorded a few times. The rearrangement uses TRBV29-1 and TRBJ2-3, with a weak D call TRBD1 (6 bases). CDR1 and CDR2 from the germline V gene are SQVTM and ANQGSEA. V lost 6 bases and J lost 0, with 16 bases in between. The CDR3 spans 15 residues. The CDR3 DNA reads TGCAGCGTAGGGGGTGTGGGGATTAGCACAGATACGCAGTATTTT. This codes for CSVGGVGISTDTQYF.

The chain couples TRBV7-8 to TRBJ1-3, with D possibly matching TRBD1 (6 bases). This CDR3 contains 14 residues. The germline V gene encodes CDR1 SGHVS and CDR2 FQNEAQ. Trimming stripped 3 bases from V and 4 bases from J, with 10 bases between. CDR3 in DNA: TGTGCCAGCAGCTTGGGGGCCGCCGGAAACACCATATATTTT. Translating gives CASSLGAAGNTIYF.

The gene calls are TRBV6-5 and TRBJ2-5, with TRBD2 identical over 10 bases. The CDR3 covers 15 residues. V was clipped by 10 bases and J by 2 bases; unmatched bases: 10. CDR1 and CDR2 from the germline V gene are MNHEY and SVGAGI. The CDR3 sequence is CATSRTSGFQETQYF. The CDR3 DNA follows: TGTGCCACCTCCCGGACTAGCGGCTTTCAAGAGACCCAGTACTTC.

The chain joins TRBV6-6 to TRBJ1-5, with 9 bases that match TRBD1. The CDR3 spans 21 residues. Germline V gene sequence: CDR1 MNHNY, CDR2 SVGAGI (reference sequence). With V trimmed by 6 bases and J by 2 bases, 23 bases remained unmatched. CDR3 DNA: TGTGCCAGCAGCCCCAGATCGGTGGGACAGGGTCGTAGGAGGGGCAATCAGCCCCAGCATTTT. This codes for CASSPRSVGQGRRRGNQPQHF.

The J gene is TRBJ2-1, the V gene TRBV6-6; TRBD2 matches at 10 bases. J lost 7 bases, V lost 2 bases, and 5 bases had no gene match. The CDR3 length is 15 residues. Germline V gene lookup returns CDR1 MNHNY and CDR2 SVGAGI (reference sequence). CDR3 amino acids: CASSYGLAGVNEQFF. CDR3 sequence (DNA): TGTGCCAGCAGTTACGGTCTAGCGGGGGTAAATGAGCAGTTCTTC.

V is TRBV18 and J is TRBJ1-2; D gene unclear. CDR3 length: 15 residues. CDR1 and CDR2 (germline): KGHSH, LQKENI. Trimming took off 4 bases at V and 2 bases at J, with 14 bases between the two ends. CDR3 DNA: TGTGCCAGCTCACAAGCGGTCGCGGAGAACTATGGCTACACCTTC. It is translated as CASSQAVAENYGYTF. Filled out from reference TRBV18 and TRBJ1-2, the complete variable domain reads NAGVMQNPRHLVRRRGQEARLRCSPMKGHSHVYWYRQLPEEGLKFMVYLQKENIIDESGMPKERFSAEFPKEGPSILRIQQVVRGDSAAYFCASSQAVAENYGYTFGSGTRLTVV.

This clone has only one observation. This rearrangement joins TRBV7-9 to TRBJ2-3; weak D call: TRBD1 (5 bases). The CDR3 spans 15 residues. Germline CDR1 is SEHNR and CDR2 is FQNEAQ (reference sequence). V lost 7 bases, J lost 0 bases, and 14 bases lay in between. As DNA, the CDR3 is TGTGCCAGCACCCAAGGGGCCGGTAGCACAGATACGCAGTATTTT. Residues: CASTQGAGSTDTQYF.

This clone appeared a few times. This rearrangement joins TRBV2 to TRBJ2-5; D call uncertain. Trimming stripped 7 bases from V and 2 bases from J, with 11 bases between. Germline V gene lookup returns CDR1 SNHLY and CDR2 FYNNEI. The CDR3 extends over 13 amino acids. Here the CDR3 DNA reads TGTGCCAGCACCCCAGTCGTTCAAGAGACCCAGTACTTC. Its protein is CASTPVVQETQYF.

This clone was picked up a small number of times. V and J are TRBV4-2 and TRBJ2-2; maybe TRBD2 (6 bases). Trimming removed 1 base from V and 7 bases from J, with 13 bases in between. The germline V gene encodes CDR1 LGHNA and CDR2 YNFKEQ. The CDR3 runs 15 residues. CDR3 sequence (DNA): TGTGCCAGCAGCCAAGGAGTCGGGGGTCGCGGGGAGCTGTTTTTT. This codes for CASSQGVGGRGELFF.

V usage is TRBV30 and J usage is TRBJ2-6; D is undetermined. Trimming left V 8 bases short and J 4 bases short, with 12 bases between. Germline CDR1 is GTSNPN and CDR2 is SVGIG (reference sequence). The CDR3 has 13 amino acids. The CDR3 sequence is CAGLPKGANVLTF. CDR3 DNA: TGTGCCGGCCTGCCGAAAGGGGCCAACGTCCTGACTTTC.

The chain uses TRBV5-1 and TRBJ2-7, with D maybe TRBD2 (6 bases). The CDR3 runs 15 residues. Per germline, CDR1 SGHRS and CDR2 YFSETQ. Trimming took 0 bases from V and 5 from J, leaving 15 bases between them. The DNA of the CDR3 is TGCGCCAGCAGCTTGGCCGGTGGGGCGGGGAACGAGCAGTACTTC. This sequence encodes CASSLAGGAGNEQYF.

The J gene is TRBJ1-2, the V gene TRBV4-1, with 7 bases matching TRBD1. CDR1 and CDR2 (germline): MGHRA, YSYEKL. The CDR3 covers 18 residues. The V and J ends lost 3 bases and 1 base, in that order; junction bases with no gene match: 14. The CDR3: CASSQRAAKGGNNYGYTF. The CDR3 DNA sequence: TGCGCCAGCAGCCAGAGAGCCGCAAAAGGGGGCAATAACTATGGCTACACCTTC.

The CDR3 reads CATSRDLGGEGEAFF. The CDR3 bases are TGTGCCACCAGCAGAGATCTTGGGGGCGAGGGTGAAGCTTTCTTT. V gene TRBV15 combines with J gene TRBJ1-1, with D maybe TRBD1 (6 bases). The germline CDR1 and CDR2 sequences are LNHNV and YYDKDF (reference sequence). Trimming removed 0 bases at V and 7 bases at J, with 15 bases between. The CDR3 runs to 15 residues.

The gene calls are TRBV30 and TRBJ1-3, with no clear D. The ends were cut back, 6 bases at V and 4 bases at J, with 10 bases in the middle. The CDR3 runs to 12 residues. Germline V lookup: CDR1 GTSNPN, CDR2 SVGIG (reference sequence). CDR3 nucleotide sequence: TGTGCCTGCGGAGGGTGGGGAAACACCATATATTTT. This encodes CACGGWGNTIYF.

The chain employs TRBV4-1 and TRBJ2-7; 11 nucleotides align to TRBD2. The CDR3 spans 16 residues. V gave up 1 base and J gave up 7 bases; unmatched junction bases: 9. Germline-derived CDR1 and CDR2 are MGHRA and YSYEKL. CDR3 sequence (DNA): TGCGCCAGCAGCCAAGCTCCAACTAGCGGGGGCCGGGAGCAGTACTTC. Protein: CASSQAPTSGGREQYF.

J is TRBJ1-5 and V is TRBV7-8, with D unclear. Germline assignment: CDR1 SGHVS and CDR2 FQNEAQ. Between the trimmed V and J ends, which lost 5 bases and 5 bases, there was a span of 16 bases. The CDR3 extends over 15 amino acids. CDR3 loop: CASSTIDGDHQPQHF. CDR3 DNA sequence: TGTGCCAGCAGCACTATTGACGGTGATCATCAGCCCCAGCATTTT.

The CDR3 DNA reads as TGTGCCAGCAGCTTAGAGTTACAGGGGGCTGGTGAAAAACTGTTTTTT. Residues: CASSLELQGAGEKLFF. The rearrangement links TRBV11-2 to TRBJ1-4; 9 nucleotides align to TRBD1. Germline CDR1 and CDR2: SGHAT and FQNNGV. V lost 0 bases and J lost 7; bases outside the gene matches: 6. The CDR3 length is 16 residues. Full variable domain (remainder filled in from reference TRBV11-2 and TRBJ1-4): EAGVAQSPRYKIIEKRQSVAFWCNPISGHATLYWYQQILGQGPKLLIQFQNNGVVDDSQLPKDRFSAERLKGVDSTLKIQPAKLEDSAVYLCASSLELQGAGEKLFFGSGTQLSVL.

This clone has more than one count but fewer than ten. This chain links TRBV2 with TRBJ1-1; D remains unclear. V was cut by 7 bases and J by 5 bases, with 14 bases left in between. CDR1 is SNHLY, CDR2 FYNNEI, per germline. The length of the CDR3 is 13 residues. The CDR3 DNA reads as TGTGCCAGCATGAGGAATGGCGGGACTGAAGCTTTCTTT. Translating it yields CASMRNGGTEAFF.